These 18 T cell receptor beta chains were all obtained from the same sample, sequenced in a study of T cell responses to AZD1222 COVID-19 vaccine. Sequenced by immunoSEQ multiplex PCR; TCRdb stores in-frame clones only, minus some. There are roughly 120,000 clones in the sample; 75% to 90% occur only once, and about 9.8% lies in the top ten. The sample consisted of peripheral blood, taken on day 0 of AZD1222 vaccination. The source is an adult in good health.

The V call is TRBV6-4, the J call TRBJ2-1; 10 positions match TRBD2. The CDR3 has 15 amino acids. The junction had 4 bases not matched to a gene; V was cut back by 3 bases and J by 5 bases. Per germline, CDR1 MRHNA and CDR2 SNTAGT. Written as DNA, the CDR3 is TGTGCCAGCAGTGAAGGAACTAGCGGGGACAATGAGCAGTTCTTC. Encoded protein: CASSEGTSGDNEQFF.

The chain joins TRBV10-3 to TRBJ2-7; D is perhaps TRBD1 or TRBD2 (5 bases each). CDR1 and CDR2 (germline): ENHRY, SYGVKD. CDR3 length: 15 residues. The V end was cut by 4 bases, the J end by 1 base, with 14 bases between. The CDR3 here is CAISGRNGGSYEQYF. The DNA of the CDR3 is TGTGCCATCAGTGGGAGAAATGGGGGTTCCTACGAGCAGTACTTC.

This clone has only one observation. The chain is built from TRBV5-1 and TRBJ2-7, with D possibly TRBD1 on 6 matching bases. The V and J ends lost 1 base and 2 bases respectively, with 13 bases between them. The V gene's germline CDR1 is SGHRS and CDR2 YFSETQ. This CDR3 has 15 residues. The CDR3 spells CASSLNRASPYEQYF. The CDR3 DNA sequence: TGCGCCAGCAGCTTGAACAGGGCGAGCCCCTACGAGCAGTACTTC.

V and J are TRBV19 and TRBJ1-1, with 7 bases aligning to TRBD1. Looked up from germline, CDR1 is LNHDA and CDR2 is SQIVND (reference sequence). Trimming removed 6 bases from V and 6 bases from J; junction bases left unmatched: 7. The CDR3 loop spans 13 amino acids. CDR3 loop: CASSIRDRSEAFF. CDR3 DNA sequence: TGTGCCAGTAGCATCCGGGACAGATCTGAAGCTTTCTTT.

This CDR3 reads CASSHGGSPLHF. For the CDR3, the DNA is TGTGCCAGCAGCCACGGGGGATCACCCCTCCACTTT. The V gene is TRBV14, the J gene TRBJ1-6; D might be TRBD1 (5 bases). In germline, CDR1 is SGHDN, CDR2 FVKESK. Trimming cost V 3 bases and J 10 bases, with 7 bases left between them. This CDR3 spans 12 amino acids.

This chain links TRBV3-1 (or the pseudogene TRBV3-2) with TRBJ1-2; D might be TRBD1 (5 bases). Germline V CDR1 and CDR2: LGHDT, YNNKEL (reference sequence). The V gene lost 4 bases and the J gene lost 4 bases, with 13 bases spanning the gap. This CDR3 has 14 residues. CDR3 amino acids: CASSPREGIYGYTF. In DNA form, the CDR3 reads TGTGCCAGCAGCCCCCGGGAGGGGATCTATGGCTACACCTTC.

Here the CDR3 reads CASSRIGTTGNTIYF. The CDR3 DNA is TGTGCCAGCAGCCGCATCGGGACAACTGGAAACACCATATATTTT. The chain recombines TRBV7-9 with TRBJ1-3, with D tentatively TRBD1 (6 bases). The length of the CDR3 is 15 residues. Germline CDR1 reads SEHNR; CDR2 reads FQNEAQ (reference sequence). V lost 5 bases to trimming and J lost 2 bases, with 13 bases between them.

V and J are TRBV23-1 and TRBJ1-2; 7 bases line up with TRBD1. TRBV23-1 has ORF status, its function being uncertain. The CDR3 is 14 amino acids. The J segment lost 5 bases and the V segment lost 4 bases, leaving 7 bases of the junction unmatched. CDR3: CASSPPGTEYGYTF. DNA for the CDR3: TGCGCCAGCAGTCCCCCCGGGACAGAGTATGGCTACACCTTC.

This clone has just one count. The J gene is TRBJ1-3, the V gene TRBV24-1; D unclear. Deletions cut 9 bases from V and 3 bases from J, with 11 bases between. CDR3 length equals 13 residues. The germline V gene encodes CDR1 KGHDR and CDR2 SFDVKD. CDR3: CATATEDGNTIYF. CDR3 nucleotide sequence: TGTGCCACCGCGACGGAAGATGGAAACACCATATATTTT.

The genes are TRBV3-1 (or the pseudogene TRBV3-2) and TRBJ1-1; 9 bases align to TRBD1. With V trimmed by 1 base and J by 4 bases, 1 base remained unmatched. The CDR3 contains 14 residues. Looked up from germline, CDR1 is LGHDT and CDR2 is YNNKEL (reference sequence). The CDR3 loop reads CASSQGDRVTEAFF. The CDR3 bases are TGTGCCAGCAGCCAAGGGGACAGGGTCACTGAAGCTTTCTTT.

This sequence joins TRBV7-2 and TRBJ2-1; D gene unclear. This CDR3 contains 11 residues. Trimming removed 4 bases at V and 10 bases at J, with 8 bases between. The germline V gene encodes CDR1 SGHTA and CDR2 FQGNSA. CDR3 nucleotides: TGTGCCAGCAGCTCCTTTAACGAGCAGTTCTTC. It encodes CASSSFNEQFF.

The rearrangement uses TRBV20-1 and TRBJ2-7; 11 bases line up with TRBD1. Losses at the gene ends were 3 bases for V and 1 base for J; bases not matched to a gene: 5. There are 15 residues in the CDR3. Germline values: CDR1 DFQATT, CDR2 SNEGSKA (reference sequence). The CDR3 protein is CSASRDRGVSYEQYF. CDR3 DNA sequence: TGCAGTGCTAGTCGGGACAGGGGGGTGTCCTACGAGCAGTACTTC.

This chain connects TRBV19 to TRBJ2-2; 7 nucleotides line up with TRBD2. V was clipped by 7 bases and J by 7 bases; unmatched bases: 3. The CDR3 length is 12 residues. Per the germline V gene, CDR1 is LNHDA and CDR2 is SQIVND (reference sequence). The CDR3 DNA reads as TGTGCCAGTAAGCGGGATGGCGGGGAGCTGTTTTTT. This codes for CASKRDGGELFF.

This clone was observed once. V usage is TRBV11-2 and J usage is TRBJ1-1, with D uncertain. Looked up from germline, CDR1 is SGHAT and CDR2 is FQNNGV. Trimming shortened V by 1 base and J by 4 bases, and 16 bases separated the two germline ends. The CDR3 has 16 amino acids. In DNA, the CDR3 is TGTGCCAGCAGCTTAGGGGCATCGGGGTTGGGCACTGAAGCTTTCTTT. Protein product: CASSLGASGLGTEAFF. Based on the CDR3 plus reference TRBV11-2 and TRBJ1-1, the full variable domain is EAGVAQSPRYKIIEKRQSVAFWCNPISGHATLYWYQQILGQGPKLLIQFQNNGVVDDSQLPKDRFSAERLKGVDSTLKIQPAKLEDSAVYLCASSLGASGLGTEAFFGQGTRLTVV.

The chain has TRBV27 and TRBJ1-2, with D perhaps TRBD1 (5 bases). There are 16 residues in the CDR3. V was trimmed by 7 bases and J by 5 bases, leaving 23 bases between them. CDR1 MNHEY and CDR2 SMNVEV come from the germline V gene (reference sequence). The CDR3 bases are TGTGCCAGCACCGCATGGGGGGACGGGAGAGGGTATGGCTACACCTTC. Residues: CASTAWGDGRGYGYTF.

The chain carries TRBV7-2 and TRBJ2-7, with 10 positions matching TRBD1. The germline V gene encodes CDR1 SGHTA and CDR2 FQGNSA. The CDR3 sequence is 15 residues long. Germline trimming cut 2 bases from V and 7 bases from J; bases unmatched to any gene: 8. CDR3 residues: CASSLQLTGGQEQYF. As DNA, the CDR3 is TGTGCCAGCAGCTTACAGCTGACAGGGGGCCAGGAGCAGTACTTC.

This clone showed up just once. The chain joins TRBV7-2 to TRBJ2-1; 9 bases map to TRBD2. V shed 3 bases and J 7 bases; nucleotides not matched to a gene: 7. The germline V gene has CDR1 SGHTA and CDR2 FQGNSA. The CDR3 has 15 amino acids. CDR3 coding DNA: TGTGCCAGCAGCTTCATAGCGGGGGCAGGAAATGAGCAGTTCTTC. Translation: CASSFIAGAGNEQFF.

V gene TRBV28 combines with J gene TRBJ1-6, with D possibly matching TRBD1 (6 bases). Deletions cut 2 bases from V and 7 bases from J, with 9 bases between. Germline CDR1 and CDR2: MDHEN and SYDVKM. The CDR3 contains 14 residues. The CDR3 region has the DNA TGTGCCAGCAGTTTAGGACAGTCGAATTCACCCCTCCACTTT. Encoded protein: CASSLGQSNSPLHF.